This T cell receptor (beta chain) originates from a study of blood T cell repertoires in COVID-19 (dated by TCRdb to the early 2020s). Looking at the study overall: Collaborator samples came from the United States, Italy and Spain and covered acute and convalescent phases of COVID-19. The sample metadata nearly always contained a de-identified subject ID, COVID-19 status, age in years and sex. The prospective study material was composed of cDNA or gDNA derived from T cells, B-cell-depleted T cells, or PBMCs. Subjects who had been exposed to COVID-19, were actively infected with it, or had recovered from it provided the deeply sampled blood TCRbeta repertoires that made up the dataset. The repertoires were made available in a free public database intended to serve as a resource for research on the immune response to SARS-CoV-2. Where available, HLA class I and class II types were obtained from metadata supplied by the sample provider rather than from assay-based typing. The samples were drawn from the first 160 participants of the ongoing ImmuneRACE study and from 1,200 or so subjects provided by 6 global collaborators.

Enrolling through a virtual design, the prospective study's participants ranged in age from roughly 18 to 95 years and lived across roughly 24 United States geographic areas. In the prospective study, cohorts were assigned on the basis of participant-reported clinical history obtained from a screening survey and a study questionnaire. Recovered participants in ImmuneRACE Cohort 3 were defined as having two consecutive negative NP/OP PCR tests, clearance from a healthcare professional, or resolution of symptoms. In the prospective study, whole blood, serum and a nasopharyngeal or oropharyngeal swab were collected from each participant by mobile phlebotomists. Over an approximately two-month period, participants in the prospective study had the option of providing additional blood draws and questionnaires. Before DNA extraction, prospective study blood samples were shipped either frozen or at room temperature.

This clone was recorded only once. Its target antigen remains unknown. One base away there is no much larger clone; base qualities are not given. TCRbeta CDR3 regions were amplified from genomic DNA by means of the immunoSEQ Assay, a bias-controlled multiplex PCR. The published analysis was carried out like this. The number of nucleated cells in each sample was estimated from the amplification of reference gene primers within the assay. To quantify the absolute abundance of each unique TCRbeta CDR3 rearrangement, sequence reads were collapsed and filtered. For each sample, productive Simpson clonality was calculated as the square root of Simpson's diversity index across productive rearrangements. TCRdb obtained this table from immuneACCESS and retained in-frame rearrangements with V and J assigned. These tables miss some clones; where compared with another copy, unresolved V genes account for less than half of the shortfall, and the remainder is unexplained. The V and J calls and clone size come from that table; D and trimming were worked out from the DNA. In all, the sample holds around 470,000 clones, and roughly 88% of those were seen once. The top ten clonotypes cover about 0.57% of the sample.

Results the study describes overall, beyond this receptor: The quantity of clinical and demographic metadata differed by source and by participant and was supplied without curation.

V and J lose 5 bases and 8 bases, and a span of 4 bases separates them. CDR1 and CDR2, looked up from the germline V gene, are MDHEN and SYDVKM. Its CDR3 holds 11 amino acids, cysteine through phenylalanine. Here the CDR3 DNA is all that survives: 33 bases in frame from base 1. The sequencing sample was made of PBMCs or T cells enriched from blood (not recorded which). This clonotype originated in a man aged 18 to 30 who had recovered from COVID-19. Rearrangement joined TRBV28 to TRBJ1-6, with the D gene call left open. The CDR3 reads CASSQDSPLHF. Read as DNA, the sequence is TGTGCCAGCAGTCAGGATTCACCCCTCCACTTT.